The 7 T cell receptor beta chains presented below share a single source sample, sequenced in a study of cytomegalovirus exposure and HLA in healthy donors. The PCR ran on 60 Vbeta and 13 Jbeta primers. This table comes from immunoSEQ multiplex PCR, and its TCRdb copy is limited to in-frame clones, with some not included. The table includes 100,000 to 150,000 clones, about 80% detected once. The sequenced material came from PBMCs. The receptors stem from a woman aged 45-59 years in good health and CMV-seronegative.

The rearrangement joins TRBV10-3 to TRBJ2-7, with TRBD2 as a possible D gene (6 bases). CDR1 is ENHRY, CDR2 SYGVKD, per germline. The CDR3 length is 11 residues. Deletions cut 6 bases from V and 9 bases from J, with 12 bases between. The CDR3 DNA reads as TGTGCCATCAGAACTAGCTTAGTGCAGTACTTC. This encodes CAIRTSLVQYF.

The chain employs TRBV7-2 and TRBJ2-5, with D possibly matching TRBD1 (6 bases). CDR3 length: 15 residues. Germline V gene lookup returns CDR1 SGHTA and CDR2 FQGNSA. V gave up 3 bases and J gave up 4 bases, with 15 bases separating them. In nucleotides, the CDR3 is TGTGCCAGCAGCTTTCCGGGACAAGGGCTAGAGACCCAGTACTTC. Translating gives CASSFPGQGLETQYF.

CDR3 DNA: TGTGCCAGCAGACAGGGTAATGAAAAACTGTTTTTT. Translating it yields CASRQGNEKLFF. The chain carries TRBV28 and TRBJ1-4; tentatively, D is TRBD1 (6 bases). Between the trimmed V and J ends, which lost 6 bases and 4 bases, there was a span of 6 bases. The CDR3 has 12 residues. The germline CDR1 and CDR2 sequences are MDHEN and SYDVKM. Based on the CDR3 plus reference TRBV28 and TRBJ1-4, the full variable domain is DVKVTQSSRYLVKRTGEKVFLECVQDMDHENMFWYRQDPGLGLRLIYFSYDVKMKEKGDIPEGYSVSREKKERFSLILESASTNQTSMYLCASRQGNEKLFFGSGTQLSVL.

This clone was observed once. This rearrangement joins TRBV7-8 to TRBJ1-4, with TRBD1 identical over 10 bases. The CDR3 totals 15 residues. Germline V gene sequence: CDR1 SGHVS, CDR2 FQNEAQ. V shed 5 bases and J 5 bases; nucleotides not matched to a gene: 5. CDR3 DNA sequence: TGTGCCAGCAGCCCTCCGGGACAGGGGAATGAAAAACTGTTTTTT. Its translation: CASSPPGQGNEKLFF.

The chain is built from TRBV11-3 and TRBJ2-1; 10 bases match TRBD2. The germline V gene encodes CDR1 SGHNT and CDR2 YENEEA. The V segment lost 5 bases and the J segment 6 bases; nucleotides outside the gene matches: 4. CDR3 length equals 14 residues. The CDR3 loop is CASSPRTSGNEQFF. The CDR3 DNA is TGTGCCAGCAGCCCCCGGACTAGCGGCAATGAGCAGTTCTTC.

This clone occurred a few times. One end of the junction fails to match germline, which may point to a read error. The chain links TRBV4-3 to TRBJ1-2, with 8 bases aligning to TRBD1. CDR1 and CDR2 (germline): LGHNA, YSLEER. This CDR3 has 15 amino acids. The CDR3 DNA reads as TGCGCCAGCAGCCAAGATTTGGACAGGGAAAAGGGCTACCCCTTC. It is translated as CASSQDLDREKGYPF.

As for this clone: A read error may produce the germline difference seen at one junction end. The rearrangement uses TRBV30 and TRBJ1-5; 7 bases map to TRBD1. This CDR3 has 13 amino acids. From germline, CDR1 is GTSNPN and CDR2 SVGIG (reference sequence). As DNA, the CDR3 is TGTGCCTGTCGTACAGGGGAGCGTCAGCCCCAGAATTTT. This codes for CACRTGERQPQNF.